One sample yielded the 26 T cell receptor beta chains listed below, sequenced in a study of T cells in Graves' hyperthyroidism and ophthalmopathy. Amplification yielded TCR beta CDR3 regions, with RNA transcripts as the source. Initially, a first-round RT-PCR of the TCR CDR3 employed the HTBI primer set. TCRdb reprocessed the multiplex PCR reads via MiXCR and lists one record per CDR3 protein. The data hold under 200,000 distinct CDR3 sequences, with 9.4% observed a single time. The specimen was blood. The receptors originated from a woman under 30 with Graves' hyperthyroidism that later progressed to Graves' ophthalmopathy.

V and J are TRBV25-1 and TRBJ1-6; D is possibly TRBD1 (5 bases). The CDR3 totals 14 residues. CDR1 and CDR2 (germline): MGHDK, SYGVNS. V lost 2 bases and J 10 bases, leaving 12 bases between the germline ends. CDR3 loop: CASSEPRVESPLHF. The CDR3 region has the DNA TGTGCCAGCAGTGAACCCAGGGTTGAATCACCCCTCCACTTT.

This clonotype was recorded at least ten times. The chain couples TRBV6-1 to TRBJ2-7, with 13 bases matching TRBD2. Germline assignment: CDR1 MNHNS and CDR2 SASEGT. This CDR3 has 14 residues. Unmatched junction bases numbered 3, after V lost 7 bases and J lost 3 bases. This CDR3 is CASTWTSGSYEQYF. The CDR3 DNA follows: TGTGCCAGCACCTGGACTAGCGGGAGCTACGAGCAGTACTTC.

Many counts were recorded for this clonotype. This rearrangement joins TRBV30 to TRBJ2-2; no clear D. V dropped 1 base and J dropped 11 bases, with 11 bases sitting between them. Germline CDR1 is GTSNPN and CDR2 is SVGIG (reference sequence). This CDR3 is 12 amino acids long. CDR3 nucleotides: TGTGCCTGGAGTGAGTCTGCCCTCGAGCTGTTTTTT. This sequence encodes CAWSESALELFF.

This clonotype was detected only a few times. The V gene is TRBV27, the J gene TRBJ1-2; D perhaps matches TRBD1 (6 bases). This CDR3 has 15 amino acids. The germline V gene has CDR1 MNHEY and CDR2 SMNVEV (reference sequence). V was cut by 4 bases and J by 4 bases, with 16 bases left in between. The CDR3 is CASSSQNRVGYGYTF. The CDR3 region has the DNA TGTGCCAGCAGTTCACAAAACAGGGTCGGCTATGGCTACACCTTC.

The table lists this clonotype with a few counts. The V and J genes are TRBV9 and TRBJ2-5, with D perhaps being TRBD1 or TRBD2 (5 bases each). The germline gives CDR1 SGDLS, CDR2 YYNGEE. CDR3 length: 14 residues. Trimming took 4 bases from V and 10 from J, leaving 20 bases between them. The CDR3 loop is CASSTRGGAGNQYF. The CDR3 nucleotides are TGTGCCAGCAGCACCCGTGGGGGAGCTGGAAACCAGTACTTC.

The chain carries TRBV4-1 and TRBJ1-4; a weak D match, TRBD1 (5 bases). Germline V gene lookup returns CDR1 MGHRA and CDR2 YSYEKL. V was pared by 2 bases and J by 0 bases, with 13 bases between. This CDR3 comprises 17 residues. The CDR3 DNA sequence: TGCGCCAGCAGCCAAAGGGACCTGATTGCAACTAATGAAAAACTGTTTTTT. Translated, it gives CASSQRDLIATNEKLFF.

This clonotype was seen at least ten times. The chain links TRBV7-9 to TRBJ2-3; TRBD2 is a possible D gene (5 bases). Germline V lookup: CDR1 SEHNR, CDR2 FQNEAQ (reference sequence). V was clipped by 2 bases and J by 10 bases, with 13 bases between them. The CDR3 covers 13 residues. CDR3 DNA: TGTGCCAGCAGCTTAAGCATGGAGGTCTCGCAGTATTTT. Its protein product is CASSLSMEVSQYF.

This clonotype was found a few times. V and J are TRBV5-5 and TRBJ2-3, with D unclear. Germline loops: CDR1 SGHKS, CDR2 YYEKEE (reference sequence). Between the trimmed V and J ends, which lost 1 base and 5 bases, there was a span of 8 bases. The CDR3 contains 13 residues. CDR3 in amino acids: CASSLLTQDTQYF. The CDR3, as DNA: TGTGCCAGCAGCTTGCTTACCCAAGATACGCAGTATTTT.

Ten or more counts support this clonotype. This chain connects TRBV9 to TRBJ2-2, with 11 bases matching TRBD2. The germline V gene has CDR1 SGDLS and CDR2 YYNGEE. Germline trimming cut 2 bases from V and 6 bases from J; bases unmatched to any gene: 15. This CDR3 region has 19 residues. The CDR3 coding sequence is TGTGCCAGCAGCGTCCGACTAGCGGGACTACCAACAACCGCCGGGGAGCTGTTTTTT. This codes for CASSVRLAGLPTTAGELFF. The full variable domain, completed using reference TRBV9 and TRBJ2-2, is DSGVTQTPKHLITATGQRVTLRCSPRSGDLSVYWYQQSLDQGLQFLIQYYNGEERAKGNILERFSAQQFPDLHSELNLSSLELGDSALYFCASSVRLAGLPTTAGELFFGEGSRLTVL.

This clonotype was counted ten times or more. The V call is TRBV3-1, the J call TRBJ1-1; possibly TRBD1 for D (5 bases). Germline V gene sequence: CDR1 LGHDT, CDR2 YNNKEL (reference sequence). V gave up 0 bases and J gave up 4 bases, with 18 bases separating them. This CDR3 has 17 residues. CDR3 region: CASSQDSSRVRGTEAFF. In DNA form, the CDR3 reads TGTGCCAGCAGCCAAGATTCGAGCAGGGTCAGAGGCACTGAAGCTTTCTTT.

This clonotype appeared many times. V usage is TRBV11-3 and J usage is TRBJ2-1; 7 nucleotides agree with TRBD1. V lost 4 bases and J lost 4; bases outside the gene matches: 7. Germline values: CDR1 SGHNT, CDR2 YENEEA. The CDR3 extends over 15 amino acids. This chain's CDR3 is CASSSQGQLYNEQFF. The CDR3 DNA sequence: TGTGCCAGCAGCTCACAGGGACAGCTTTACAATGAGCAGTTCTTC.

The gene calls are TRBV27 and TRBJ2-3, with D hard to call. The CDR3 totals 17 residues. CDR1 and CDR2 from the germline V gene are MNHEY and SMNVEV (reference sequence). V was cut by 4 bases and J by 1 base, with 18 bases left in between. CDR3 sequence: CASSYLTSTFGTDTQYF. The CDR3, as DNA: TGTGCCAGCAGTTACCTTACTTCTACCTTCGGCACAGATACGCAGTATTTT.

This clonotype was counted only a few times. The rearrangement links TRBV7-2 to TRBJ2-5, with 11 bases identical to TRBD2. Germline CDR1 is SGHTA and CDR2 is FQGNSA. CDR3 length equals 14 residues. Unmatched junction bases numbered 4, after V lost 5 bases and J lost 5 bases. CDR3 nucleotides: TGTGCCAGCAGCCCGTCTAGCGGGGGGGAGACCCAGTACTTC. Translation gives CASSPSSGGETQYF.

This clonotype has ten or more counts. The V and J genes are TRBV20-1 and TRBJ1-2, with D maybe TRBD1 (5 bases). Trimming took 6 bases from V and 0 from J, leaving 11 bases between them. CDR1 is DFQATT, CDR2 SNEGSKA, per germline (reference sequence). The length of the CDR3 is 13 residues. The CDR3 sequence is CSARGPSNYGYTF. In nucleotides, the CDR3 is TGCAGTGCCCGGGGACCTTCTAACTATGGCTACACCTTC.

This clonotype was seen a handful of times. The chain couples TRBV19 to TRBJ1-6, with 7 positions matching TRBD1. V was pared by 8 bases and J by 10 bases, with 8 bases of the junction left unmatched. The CDR3 consists of 13 residues. Germline CDR1 reads LNHDA; CDR2 reads SQIVND (reference sequence). DNA of the CDR3: TGTGCCAGTCCGACAGGGAAGAACTCACCCCTCCACTTT. Amino acids: CASPTGKNSPLHF.

This clonotype was seen repeatedly, ten times or more. V and J are TRBV14 and TRBJ1-1; D not resolved. The CDR3 is 16 amino acids. V was trimmed by 0 bases and J by 1 base, leaving 12 bases between them. From germline, CDR1 is SGHDN and CDR2 FVKESK. The CDR3 region is CASSQDLGQKNTEAFF. In DNA, the CDR3 is TGTGCCAGCAGCCAAGATCTTGGCCAGAAGAACACTGAAGCTTTCTTT.

This clonotype was recorded many times. This chain connects TRBV20-1 to TRBJ1-2; D call uncertain. V shed 3 bases and J shed 0 bases, with 11 bases lying between them. Germline V gene data show CDR1 as DFQATT and CDR2 as SNEGSKA (reference sequence). CDR3 length equals 14 residues. The CDR3 coding sequence is TGCAGTGCTAGGGCACCGTCTCCTAACTATGGCTACACCTTC. It is translated as CSARAPSPNYGYTF.

The chain links TRBV4-1 to TRBJ1-4, with D unclear. Trimming took 4 bases from V and 6 from J, leaving 15 bases between them. Germline V gene sequence: CDR1 MGHRA, CDR2 YSYEKL. The CDR3 covers 15 residues. Here the CDR3 reads CASSPGTEVDEKLFF. The CDR3 DNA reads TGCGCCAGCAGCCCAGGCACTGAGGTAGATGAAAAACTGTTTTTT.

This clonotype was observed a few times. The chain employs TRBV14 and TRBJ2-5, with a weak D call TRBD2 (5 bases). CDR3 length: 14 residues. V lost 1 base and J lost 5, with 11 bases in between. CDR1 and CDR2 (germline): SGHDN, FVKESK. CDR3 sequence (DNA): TGTGCCAGCAGCCAAGTCGGACTTCGGGAGACCCAGTACTTC. This encodes CASSQVGLRETQYF.

This clonotype was counted at least ten times. The chain recombines TRBV19 with TRBJ1-6, with TRBD1 matching 7 bases. The CDR3 loop spans 15 amino acids. Looked up from germline, CDR1 is LNHDA and CDR2 is SQIVND (reference sequence). The junction had 8 bases not matched to a gene; V was cut back by 5 bases and J by 7 bases. The CDR3 loop reads CASSPTTGWNSPLHF. Here the CDR3 DNA reads TGTGCCAGTAGTCCGACGACAGGGTGGAATTCACCCCTCCACTTT.

This clonotype was observed at least ten times. The chain recombines TRBV20-1 with TRBJ1-2; D uncertain. The CDR3 has 15 residues. CDR1 and CDR2 (germline): DFQATT, SNEGSKA (reference sequence). V was cut by 0 bases and J by 3 bases, with 14 bases left in between. CDR3 amino acids: CSARDINFLYYGYTF. In DNA form, the CDR3 reads TGCAGTGCTAGAGATATAAACTTCCTTTACTATGGCTACACCTTC.

The chain links TRBV4-1 to TRBJ2-3; no firm D call. The CDR3 sequence is 15 residues long. Germline loops: CDR1 MGHRA, CDR2 YSYEKL. The V end was cut by 3 bases, the J end by 6 bases, with 16 bases between. The CDR3 DNA sequence: TGCGCCAGCAGCCATCGACTCGCGCTCGGGGATACGCAGTATTTT. Protein product: CASSHRLALGDTQYF.

The rearrangement links TRBV19 to TRBJ1-4; 7 bases are a match to TRBD1. J gave up 8 bases and V 5 bases, and 2 bases lay outside the gene matches. The CDR3 has 12 residues. The germline V gene encodes CDR1 LNHDA and CDR2 SQIVND (reference sequence). The CDR3 here is CASSPGQEKLFF. Here the CDR3 DNA reads TGTGCCAGTAGTCCGGGACAGGAAAAACTGTTTTTT.

In its sample, this clonotype was seen many times. The rearrangement links TRBV6-1 to TRBJ1-5; 7 bases align to TRBD1. Trimming cost V 6 bases and J 3 bases; bases outside gene matches: 11. The CDR3 length is 16 residues. In germline, CDR1 is MNHNS, CDR2 SASEGT. The DNA of the CDR3 is TGTGCCAGCAGACATAGGACAGGAGCTTCCAATCAGCCCCAGCATTTT. Its translation is CASRHRTGASNQPQHF.

This clonotype was seen repeatedly, ten times or more. This chain's CDR3 is CASSISRGPMTEAFF. DNA of the CDR3: TGCGCCAGCAGTATAAGCAGGGGGCCTATGACTGAAGCTTTCTTT. The chain recombines TRBV10-1 with TRBJ1-1; 8 bases fit TRBD1. The ends lost 5 bases at V and 5 bases at J; junction bases unmatched: 10. CDR3 length equals 15 residues. Germline assignment: CDR1 WNHNN and CDR2 SYGVQD (reference sequence).

This clonotype was observed many times. The J gene is TRBJ2-7, the V gene TRBV28, with D hard to call. The CDR3 loop spans 13 amino acids. Germline V gene lookup returns CDR1 MDHEN and CDR2 SYDVKM. V gave up 3 bases and J gave up 0 bases, with 6 bases separating them. CDR3 residues: CASSLLSSYEQYF. CDR3 in DNA: TGTGCCAGCAGTTTGTTAAGCTCCTACGAGCAGTACTTC.